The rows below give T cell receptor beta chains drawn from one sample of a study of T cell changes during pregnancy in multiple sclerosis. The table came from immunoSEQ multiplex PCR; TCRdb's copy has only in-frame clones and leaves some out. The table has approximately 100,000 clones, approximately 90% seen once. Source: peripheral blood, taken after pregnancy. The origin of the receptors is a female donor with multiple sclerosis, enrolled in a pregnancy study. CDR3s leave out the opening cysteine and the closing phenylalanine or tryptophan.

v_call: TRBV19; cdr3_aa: ASTLGYARGYPGELF
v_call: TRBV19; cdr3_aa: ASSSDWDYGYT
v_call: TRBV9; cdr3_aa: ASSGGGWNTEAF
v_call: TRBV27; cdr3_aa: ASGSAGVGYEQY
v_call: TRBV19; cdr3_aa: ASSMTALSGNTIY
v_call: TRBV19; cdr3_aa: ASRLTLDRRANYGYT
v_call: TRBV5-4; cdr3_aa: ASSPQGEETQY
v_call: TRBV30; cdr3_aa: AWSSGNTGELF
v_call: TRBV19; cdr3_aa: ASSRVTGNTHQPQH
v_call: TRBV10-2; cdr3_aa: ASSESRWVGQPQH
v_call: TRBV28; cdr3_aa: ASSLSPGQGYYGYT
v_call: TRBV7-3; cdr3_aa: ASSSTAGTGTAF
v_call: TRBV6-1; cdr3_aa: ASSENPIGGLEQF
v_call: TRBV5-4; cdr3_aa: ASSSKGGDYEQY
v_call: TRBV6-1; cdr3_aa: ASSGGQGRNQPQH
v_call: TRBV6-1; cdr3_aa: ASSAIQGWNTEAF
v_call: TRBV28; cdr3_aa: ASRPPENPYNEQF
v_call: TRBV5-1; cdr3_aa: ASRVDSNTGELF
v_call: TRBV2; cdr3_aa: ASRGEAHQPQH
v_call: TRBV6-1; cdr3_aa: ASSGQRNQPQH
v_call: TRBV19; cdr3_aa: ASSIVRANYGYT
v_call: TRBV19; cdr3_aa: ASSLHRGLGNQPQH
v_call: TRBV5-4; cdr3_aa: ASRFTSGTYNEQF
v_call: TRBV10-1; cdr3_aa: ASSRSSNTEAF
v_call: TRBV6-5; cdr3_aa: ASSLDRVVNEQY
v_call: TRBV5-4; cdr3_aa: ASSLRQSPNEQF
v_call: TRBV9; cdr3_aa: ASSVAKSTSWSTDTQY
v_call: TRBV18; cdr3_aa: ASSARDRARFQETQY
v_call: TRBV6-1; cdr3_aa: ASSEIPRGRTGELF
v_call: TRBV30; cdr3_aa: ACLTGTGAYEQY
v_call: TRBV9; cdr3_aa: ASSVSKTYRSSYNEQF
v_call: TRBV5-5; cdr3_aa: ASSLGRLNQPQH
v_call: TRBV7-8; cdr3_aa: ASRTGGSNQPQH